The sample holds a few counts of the clone carrying this T cell receptor beta chain. What it binds is not known. The data belong to a study of CD8 T cells in ankylosing spondylitis. Notes on the study in general: A CD8+ phenotype characterized the disease-linked clones, which were relatively rare in peripheral blood. Made up of about eight highly homologous variants, a TCR beta motif appeared characteristic of ankylosing spondylitis blood.

Trimming shortened V by 3 bases and J by 0 bases, and 11 bases separated the two germline ends. This CDR3 is built from 16 residues. MiXCR, run by TCRdb on the 5' RACE reads, gives a single entry per CDR3 protein. The table includes approximately 500,000 distinct CDR3 sequences, approximately 12% detected once. The rearrangement links TRBV12-3 or TRBV12-4 to TRBJ1-4; tentatively, D is TRBD1 (5 bases). The TCR was taken from a male donor with ankylosing spondylitis. Sequencing was done on a sample of blood, either unsorted or a sorted T cell fraction (not recorded which). As DNA, the CDR3 is TGTGCCAGCAGTTTCCAACAGGCCTCAACTAATGAAAAACTGTTTTTT. Translation gives CASSFQQASTNEKLFF.